This T cell receptor beta chain is drawn from a study of cytomegalovirus exposure and HLA in healthy donors. Sampled while nominally healthy, donors likely had unrecorded immune exposures. Regarding this clone: Its target is unknown.

Study-wide findings and caveats: Further analysis, carried out later, found HLA-associated TCR beta chains more clonally expanded than equally common other chains. Under in vitro conditions, a few CMV-associated chains were confirmed as specific for CMV antigens.

The V and J ends lost 1 base and 6 bases respectively, with 10 bases between them. The CDR3 is made up of 14 amino acids. Germline CDR1 MNHNS, CDR2 SASEGT. 13 Jbeta primers and 60 Vbeta primers were used for the PCR. Here immunoSEQ multiplex PCR was the method, and the copy in TCRdb shows in-frame clones only, minus some. The sample holds about 200,000 clones; roughly 74% are singletons and the top ten take around 14%. The V call is TRBV6-1, the J call TRBJ1-5; D gene ambiguous. Sequencing was performed on PBMCs. This receptor was taken from a woman aged 25 to 39 in good health and CMV-seropositive. The chain's CDR3 is CASSEVRRSQPQHF. The DNA for the CDR3 is TGTGCCAGCAGTGAAGTAAGGCGGAGTCAGCCCCAGCATTTT.